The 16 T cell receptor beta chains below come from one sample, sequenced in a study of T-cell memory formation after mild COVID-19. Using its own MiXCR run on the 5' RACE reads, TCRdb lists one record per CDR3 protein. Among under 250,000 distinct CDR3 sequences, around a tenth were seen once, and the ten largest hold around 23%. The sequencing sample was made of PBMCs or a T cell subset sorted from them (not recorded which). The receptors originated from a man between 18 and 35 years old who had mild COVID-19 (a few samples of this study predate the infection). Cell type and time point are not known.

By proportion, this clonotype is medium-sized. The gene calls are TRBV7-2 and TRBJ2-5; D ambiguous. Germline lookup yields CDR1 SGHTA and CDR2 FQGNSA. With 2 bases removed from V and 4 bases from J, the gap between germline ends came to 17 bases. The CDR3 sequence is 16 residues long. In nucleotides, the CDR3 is TGTGCCAGCAGCTTATGGGATACTGGCCCCCTAGAGACCCAGTACTTC. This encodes CASSLWDTGPLETQYF.

CDR3 nucleotide sequence: TGTGCCAGCAGTTACTTAGGGGTTGGGTATGGCTACACCTTC. Residues: CASSYLGVGYGYTF. The chain joins TRBV6-5 to TRBJ1-2; possible D gene TRBD1, 5 bases. Trimming stripped 1 base from V and 5 bases from J, with 11 bases between. This CDR3 contains 14 residues. Per the germline V gene, CDR1 is MNHEY and CDR2 is SVGAGI.

The CDR3 loop is CASRRASPNYGYTF. The CDR3 DNA sequence: TGTGCCAGCAGGAGGGCATCACCTAACTATGGCTACACCTTC. The chain recombines TRBV3-1 with TRBJ1-2, with D hard to call. CDR1 and CDR2 from the germline V gene are LGHDT and YNNKEL (reference sequence). The V end lost 6 bases, the J end lost 0 bases, and 11 bases lay between the germline ends. The CDR3 consists of 14 residues.

The CDR3, as DNA: TGTGCCAGCAGCTTAAAACAGAGACCGAACACCGGGGAGCTGTTTTTT. It specifies CASSLKQRPNTGELFF. The rearrangement links TRBV7-9 to TRBJ2-2, with D uncertain. The V end lost 2 bases, the J end lost 0 bases, and 10 bases lay between the germline ends. Germline V gene sequence: CDR1 SEHNR, CDR2 FQNEAQ (reference sequence). The CDR3 has 16 residues. The full variable domain, rest sourced from reference TRBV7-9 and TRBJ2-2, is DTGVSQNPRHKITKRGQNVTFRCDPISEHNRLYWYRQTLGQGPEFLTYFQNEAQLEKSRLLSDRFSAERPKGSFSTLEIQRTEQGDSAMYLCASSLKQRPNTGELFFGEGSRLTVL.

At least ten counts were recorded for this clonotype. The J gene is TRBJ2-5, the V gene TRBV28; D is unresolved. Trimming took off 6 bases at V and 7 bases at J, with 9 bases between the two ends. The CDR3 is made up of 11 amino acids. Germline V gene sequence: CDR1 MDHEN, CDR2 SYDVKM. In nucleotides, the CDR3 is TGTGCCAGCAGCTCTATGGGGACCCAGTACTTC. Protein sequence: CASSSMGTQYF. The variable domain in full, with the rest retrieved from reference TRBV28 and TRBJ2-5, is DVKVTQSSRYLVKRTGEKVFLECVQDMDHENMFWYRQDPGLGLRLIYFSYDVKMKEKGDIPEGYSVSREKKERFSLILESASTNQTSMYLCASSSMGTQYFGPGTRLLVL.

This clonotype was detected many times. This chain's CDR3 is CASSLRGGRLRDTQYF. The CDR3 DNA follows: TGTGCCAGCAGCTTAAGGGGCGGACGTCTGAGAGATACGCAGTATTTT. The chain employs TRBV7-2 and TRBJ2-3; a possible D gene is TRBD1 (5 bases). Germline V gives CDR1 SGHTA, CDR2 FQGNSA. The CDR3 consists of 16 residues. The ends were cut back, 2 bases at V and 5 bases at J, with 17 bases in the middle.

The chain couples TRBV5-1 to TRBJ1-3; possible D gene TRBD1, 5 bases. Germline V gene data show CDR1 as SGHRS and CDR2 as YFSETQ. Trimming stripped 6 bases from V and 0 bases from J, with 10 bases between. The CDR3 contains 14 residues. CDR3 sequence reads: CASTEGRSGNTIYF. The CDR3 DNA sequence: TGCGCCAGCACTGAGGGGCGCTCTGGAAACACCATATATTTT.

Here the CDR3 reads CSVVPGAGSAEAFF. CDR3 bases: TGCAGCGTTGTACCAGGGGCGGGCAGCGCTGAAGCTTTCTTT. This chain uses TRBV29-1 with TRBJ1-1; D may be TRBD1 (6 bases). The CDR3 loop spans 14 amino acids. Trimming stripped 4 bases from V and 6 bases from J, with 18 bases between. Germline CDR1 is SQVTM and CDR2 is ANQGSEA.

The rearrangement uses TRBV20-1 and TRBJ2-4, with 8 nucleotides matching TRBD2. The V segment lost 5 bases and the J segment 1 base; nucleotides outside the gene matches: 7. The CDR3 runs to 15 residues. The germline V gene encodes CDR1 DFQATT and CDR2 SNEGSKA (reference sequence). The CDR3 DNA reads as TGCAGTGCTCGGCGGGGGGCGAGGGCCAAAAACATTCAGTACTTC. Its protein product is CSARRGARAKNIQYF.

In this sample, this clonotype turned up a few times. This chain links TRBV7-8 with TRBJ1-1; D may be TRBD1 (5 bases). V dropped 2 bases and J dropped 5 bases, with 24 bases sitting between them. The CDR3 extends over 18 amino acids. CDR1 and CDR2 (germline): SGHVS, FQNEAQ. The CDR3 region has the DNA TGTGCCAGCAGCTTAATGGCAAACCAGGGAAGGTCTGGAACTGAAGCTTTCTTT. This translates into CASSLMANQGRSGTEAFF.

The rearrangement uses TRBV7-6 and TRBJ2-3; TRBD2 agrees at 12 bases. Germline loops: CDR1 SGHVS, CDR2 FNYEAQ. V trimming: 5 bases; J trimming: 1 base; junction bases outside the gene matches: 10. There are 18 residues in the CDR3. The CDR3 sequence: CASSPRGASGGGTDTQYF. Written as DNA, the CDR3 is TGTGCCAGCAGCCCGCGCGGGGCTAGCGGGGGGGGCACAGATACGCAGTATTTT.

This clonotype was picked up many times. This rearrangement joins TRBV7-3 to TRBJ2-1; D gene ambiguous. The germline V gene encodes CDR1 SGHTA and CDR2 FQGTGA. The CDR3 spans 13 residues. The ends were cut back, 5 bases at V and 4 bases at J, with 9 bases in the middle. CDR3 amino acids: CASSPPPYNEQFF. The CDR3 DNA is TGTGCCAGCAGCCCCCCCCCTTACAATGAGCAGTTCTTC.

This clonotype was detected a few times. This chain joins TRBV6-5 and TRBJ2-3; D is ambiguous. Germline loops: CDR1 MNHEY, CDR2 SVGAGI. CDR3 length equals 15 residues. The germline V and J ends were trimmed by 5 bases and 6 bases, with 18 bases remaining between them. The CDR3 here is CASSPPPGSPDTQYF. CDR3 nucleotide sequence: TGTGCCAGCAGTCCTCCCCCGGGCTCGCCCGATACGCAGTATTTT.

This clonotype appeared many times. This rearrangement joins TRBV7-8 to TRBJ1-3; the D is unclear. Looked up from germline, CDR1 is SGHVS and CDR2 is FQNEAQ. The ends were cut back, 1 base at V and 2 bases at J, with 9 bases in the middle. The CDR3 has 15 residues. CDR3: CASSLVSGAGNTIYF. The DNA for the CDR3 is TGTGCCAGCAGCTTAGTCTCCGGGGCTGGAAACACCATATATTTT.

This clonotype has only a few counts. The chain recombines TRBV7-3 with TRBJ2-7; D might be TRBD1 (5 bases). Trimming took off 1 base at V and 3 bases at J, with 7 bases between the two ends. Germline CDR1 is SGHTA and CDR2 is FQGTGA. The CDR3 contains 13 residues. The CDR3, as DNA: TGTGCCAGCAGCTTAAGTCAGGGCTACGAGCAGTACGTC. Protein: CASSLSQGYEQYV.

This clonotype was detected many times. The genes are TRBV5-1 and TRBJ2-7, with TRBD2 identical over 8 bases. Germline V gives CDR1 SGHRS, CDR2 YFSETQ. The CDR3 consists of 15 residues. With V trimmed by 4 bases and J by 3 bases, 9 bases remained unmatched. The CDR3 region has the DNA TGCGCCAGCAGCATATTGACTAGCGTCGACTACGAGCAGTACTTC. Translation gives CASSILTSVDYEQYF.